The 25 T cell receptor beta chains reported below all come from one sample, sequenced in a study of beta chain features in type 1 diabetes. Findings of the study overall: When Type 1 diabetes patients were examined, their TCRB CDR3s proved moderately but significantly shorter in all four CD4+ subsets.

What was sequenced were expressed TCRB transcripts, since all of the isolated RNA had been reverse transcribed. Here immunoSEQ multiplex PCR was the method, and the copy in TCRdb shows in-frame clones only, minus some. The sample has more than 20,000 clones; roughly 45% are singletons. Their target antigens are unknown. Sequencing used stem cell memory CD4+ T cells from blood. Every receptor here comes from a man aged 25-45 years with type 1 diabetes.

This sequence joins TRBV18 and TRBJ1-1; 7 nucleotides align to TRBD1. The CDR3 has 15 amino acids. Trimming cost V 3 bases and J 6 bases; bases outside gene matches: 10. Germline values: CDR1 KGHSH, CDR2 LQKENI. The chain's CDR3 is CASSPLTGVDAEAFF. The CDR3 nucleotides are TGTGCCAGCTCACCCCTAACAGGGGTGGATGCTGAAGCTTTCTTT.

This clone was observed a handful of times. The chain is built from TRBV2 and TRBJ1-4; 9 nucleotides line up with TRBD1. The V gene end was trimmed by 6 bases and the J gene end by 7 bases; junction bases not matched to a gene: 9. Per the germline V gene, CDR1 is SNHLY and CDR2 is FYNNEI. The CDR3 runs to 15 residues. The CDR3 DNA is TGTGCCAGCAGCTCCGGGACAGGGCGAGGTGAAAAACTGTTTTTT. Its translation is CASSSGTGRGEKLFF. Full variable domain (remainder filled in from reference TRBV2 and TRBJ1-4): EPEVTQTPSHQVTQMGQEVILRCVPISNHLYFYWYRQILGQKVEFLVSFYNNEISEKSEIFDDQFSVERPDGSNFTLKIRSTKLEDSAMYFCASSSGTGRGEKLFFGSGTQLSVL.

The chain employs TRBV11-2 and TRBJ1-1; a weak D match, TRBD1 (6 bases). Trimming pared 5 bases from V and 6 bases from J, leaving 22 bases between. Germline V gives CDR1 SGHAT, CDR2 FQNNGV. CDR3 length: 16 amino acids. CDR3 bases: TGTGCCAGCAGCCTCGCGGGGGGCGGGCGCCGGGCTGAAGCTTTCTTT. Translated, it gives CASSLAGGGRRAEAFF. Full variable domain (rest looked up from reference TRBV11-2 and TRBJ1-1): EAGVAQSPRYKIIEKRQSVAFWCNPISGHATLYWYQQILGQGPKLLIQFQNNGVVDDSQLPKDRFSAERLKGVDSTLKIQPAKLEDSAVYLCASSLAGGGRRAEAFFGQGTRLTVV.

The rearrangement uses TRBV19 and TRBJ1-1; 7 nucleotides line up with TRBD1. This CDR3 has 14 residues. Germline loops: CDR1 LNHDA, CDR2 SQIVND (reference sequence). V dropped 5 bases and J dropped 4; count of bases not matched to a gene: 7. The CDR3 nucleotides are TGTGCCAGTAGTTCACAGGGGTTTGGCACTGAAGCTTTCTTT. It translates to CASSSQGFGTEAFF. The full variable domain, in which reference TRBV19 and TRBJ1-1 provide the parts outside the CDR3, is DGGITQSPKYLFRKEGQNVTLSCEQNLNHDAMYWYRQDPGQGLRLIYYSQIVNDFQKGDIAEGYSVSREKKESFPLTVTSAQKNPTAFYLCASSSQGFGTEAFFGQGTRLTVV.

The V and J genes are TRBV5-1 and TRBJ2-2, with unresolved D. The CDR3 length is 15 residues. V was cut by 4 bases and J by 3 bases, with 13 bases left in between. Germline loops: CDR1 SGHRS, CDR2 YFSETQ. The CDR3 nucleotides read TGCGCCAGCAGCCTCCCCGGCGGATACACCGGGGAGCTGTTTTTT. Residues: CASSLPGGYTGELFF.

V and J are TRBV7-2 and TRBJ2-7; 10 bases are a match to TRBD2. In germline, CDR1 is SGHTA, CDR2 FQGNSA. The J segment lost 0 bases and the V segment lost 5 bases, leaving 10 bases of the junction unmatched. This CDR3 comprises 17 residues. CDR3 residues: CASSPWSGTSVSYEQYF. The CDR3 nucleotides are TGTGCCAGCAGCCCGTGGTCCGGGACTAGCGTCTCCTACGAGCAGTACTTC.

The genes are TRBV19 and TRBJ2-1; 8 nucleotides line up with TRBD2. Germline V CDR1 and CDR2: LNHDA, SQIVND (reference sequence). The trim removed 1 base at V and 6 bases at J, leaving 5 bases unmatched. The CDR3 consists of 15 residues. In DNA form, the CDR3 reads TGTGCCAGTAGTATAGGGTTAGCGGGGATCAATGAGCAGTTCTTC. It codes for CASSIGLAGINEQFF.

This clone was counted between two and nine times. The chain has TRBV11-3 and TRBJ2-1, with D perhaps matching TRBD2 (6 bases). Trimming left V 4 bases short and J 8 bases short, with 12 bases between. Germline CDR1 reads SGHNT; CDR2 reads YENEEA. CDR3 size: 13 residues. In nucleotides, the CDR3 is TGTGCCAGCAGCTCTGCGGGAAGGGATGAGCAGTTCTTC. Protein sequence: CASSSAGRDEQFF.

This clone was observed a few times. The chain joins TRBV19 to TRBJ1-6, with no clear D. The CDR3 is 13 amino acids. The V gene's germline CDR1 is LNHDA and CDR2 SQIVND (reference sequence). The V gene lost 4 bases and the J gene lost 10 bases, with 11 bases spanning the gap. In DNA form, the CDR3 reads TGTGCCAGTAGTACCGACTTTTCCTCACCCCTCCACTTT. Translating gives CASSTDFSSPLHF.

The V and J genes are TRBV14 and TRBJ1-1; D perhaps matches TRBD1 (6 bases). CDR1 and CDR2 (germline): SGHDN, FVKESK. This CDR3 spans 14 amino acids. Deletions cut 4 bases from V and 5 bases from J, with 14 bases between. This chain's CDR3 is CASSPGTPGTEAFF. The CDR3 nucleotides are TGTGCCAGCAGCCCCGGGACACCGGGGACTGAAGCTTTCTTT.

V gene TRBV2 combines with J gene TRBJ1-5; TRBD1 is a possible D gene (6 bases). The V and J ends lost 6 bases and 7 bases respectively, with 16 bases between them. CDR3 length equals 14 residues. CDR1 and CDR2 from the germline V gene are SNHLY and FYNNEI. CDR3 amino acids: CASSPVQGSQPQHF. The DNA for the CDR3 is TGTGCCAGCAGCCCCGTTCAGGGGTCCCAGCCCCAGCATTTT.

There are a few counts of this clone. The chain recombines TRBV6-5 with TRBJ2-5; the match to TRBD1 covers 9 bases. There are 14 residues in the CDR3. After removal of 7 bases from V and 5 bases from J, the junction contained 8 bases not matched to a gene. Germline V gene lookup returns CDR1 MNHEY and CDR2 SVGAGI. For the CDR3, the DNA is TGTGCCAGCACCACAAACAGGGGGCCCGAGACCCAGTACTTC. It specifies CASTTNRGPETQYF.

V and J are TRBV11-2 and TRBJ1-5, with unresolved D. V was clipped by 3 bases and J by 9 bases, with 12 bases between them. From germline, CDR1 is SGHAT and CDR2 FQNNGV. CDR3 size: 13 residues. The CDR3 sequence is CASSFTRWAPQHF. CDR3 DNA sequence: TGTGCCAGCAGCTTTACTAGATGGGCGCCCCAGCATTTT. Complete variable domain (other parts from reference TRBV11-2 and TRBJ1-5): EAGVAQSPRYKIIEKRQSVAFWCNPISGHATLYWYQQILGQGPKLLIQFQNNGVVDDSQLPKDRFSAERLKGVDSTLKIQPAKLEDSAVYLCASSFTRWAPQHFGDGTRLSIL.

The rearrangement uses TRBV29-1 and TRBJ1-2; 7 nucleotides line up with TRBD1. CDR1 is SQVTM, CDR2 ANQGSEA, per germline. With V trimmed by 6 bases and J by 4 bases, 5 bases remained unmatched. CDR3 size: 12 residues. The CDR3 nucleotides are TGCAGCGTCTTGGGACAGCTCTATGGCTACACCTTC. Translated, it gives CSVLGQLYGYTF.

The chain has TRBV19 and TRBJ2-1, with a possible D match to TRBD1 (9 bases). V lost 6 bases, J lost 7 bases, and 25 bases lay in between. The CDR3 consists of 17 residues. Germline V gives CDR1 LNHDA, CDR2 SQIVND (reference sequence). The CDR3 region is CASRDPGGGQGRNEQFF. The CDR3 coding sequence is TGTGCCAGTAGAGATCCCGGGGGGGGACAGGGTAGAAATGAGCAGTTCTTC.

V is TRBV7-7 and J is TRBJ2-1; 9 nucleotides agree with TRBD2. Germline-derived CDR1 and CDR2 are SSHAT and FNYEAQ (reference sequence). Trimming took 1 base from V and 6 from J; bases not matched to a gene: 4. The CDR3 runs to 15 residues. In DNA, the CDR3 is TGTGCCAGCAGCTTAGGCGGGAGGGCGGGCAATGAGCAGTTCTTC. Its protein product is CASSLGGRAGNEQFF.

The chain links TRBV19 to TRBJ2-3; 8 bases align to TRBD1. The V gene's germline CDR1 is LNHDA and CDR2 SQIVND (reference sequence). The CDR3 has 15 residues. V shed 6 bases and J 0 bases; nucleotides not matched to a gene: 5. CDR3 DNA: TGTGCCAGTAGGAGCCGGGACAGGAGCACAGATACGCAGTATTTT. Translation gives CASRSRDRSTDTQYF. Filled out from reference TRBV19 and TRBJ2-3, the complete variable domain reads DGGITQSPKYLFRKEGQNVTLSCEQNLNHDAMYWYRQDPGQGLRLIYYSQIVNDFQKGDIAEGYSVSREKKESFPLTVTSAQKNPTAFYLCASRSRDRSTDTQYFGPGTRLTVL.

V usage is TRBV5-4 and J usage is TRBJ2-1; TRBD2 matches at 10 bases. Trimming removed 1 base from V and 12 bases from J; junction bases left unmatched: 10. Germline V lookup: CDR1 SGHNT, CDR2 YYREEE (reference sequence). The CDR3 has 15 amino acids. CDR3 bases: TGTGCCAGCAGCTTGAAGAGCGGGGGGGCAGATGGGCAGTTCTTC. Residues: CASSLKSGGADGQFF.

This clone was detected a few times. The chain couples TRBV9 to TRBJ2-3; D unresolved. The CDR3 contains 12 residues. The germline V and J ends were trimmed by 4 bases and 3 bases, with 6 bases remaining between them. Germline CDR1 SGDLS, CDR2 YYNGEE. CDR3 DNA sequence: TGTGCCAGCAGCCAGGAAACAGATACGCAGTATTTT. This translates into CASSQETDTQYF.

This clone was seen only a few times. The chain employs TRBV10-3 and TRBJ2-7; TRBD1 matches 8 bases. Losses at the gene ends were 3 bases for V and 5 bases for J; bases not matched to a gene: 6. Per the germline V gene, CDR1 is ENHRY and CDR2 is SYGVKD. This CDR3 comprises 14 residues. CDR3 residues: CAISDSDRGHEQYF. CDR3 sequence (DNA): TGTGCCATCAGTGATAGTGACAGGGGCCACGAGCAGTACTTC.

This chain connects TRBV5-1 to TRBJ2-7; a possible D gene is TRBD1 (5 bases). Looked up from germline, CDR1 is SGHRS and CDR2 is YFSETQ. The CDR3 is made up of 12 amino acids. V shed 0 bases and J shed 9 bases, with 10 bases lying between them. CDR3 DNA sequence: TGCGCCAGCAGCTTGGGGCAGGGCGCGCAGTACTTC. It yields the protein CASSLGQGAQYF.

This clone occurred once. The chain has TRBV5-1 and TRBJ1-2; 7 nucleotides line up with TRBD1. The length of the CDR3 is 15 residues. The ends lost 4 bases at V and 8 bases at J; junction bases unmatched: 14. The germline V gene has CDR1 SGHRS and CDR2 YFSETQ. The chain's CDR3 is CASSPGYRGFRGYTF. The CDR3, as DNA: TGCGCCAGCAGCCCGGGGTACAGGGGCTTCAGAGGCTACACCTTC.

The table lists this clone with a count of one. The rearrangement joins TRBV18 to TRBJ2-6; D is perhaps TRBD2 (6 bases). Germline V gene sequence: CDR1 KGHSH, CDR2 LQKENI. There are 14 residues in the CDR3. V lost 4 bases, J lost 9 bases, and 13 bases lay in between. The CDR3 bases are TGTGCCAGCTCACTTGGGTCGGGAGACAACGTCCTGACTTTC. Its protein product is CASSLGSGDNVLTF.

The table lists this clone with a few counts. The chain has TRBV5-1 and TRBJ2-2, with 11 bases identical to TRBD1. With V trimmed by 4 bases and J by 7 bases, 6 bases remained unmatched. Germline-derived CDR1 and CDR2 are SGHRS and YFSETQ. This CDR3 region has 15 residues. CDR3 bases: TGCGCCAGCAGCCCGAGGACAGGGGGCGACGGGGAGCTGTTTTTT. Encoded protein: CASSPRTGGDGELFF.

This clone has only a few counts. CDR3 DNA: TGTGCCAGCAGCTCCCGACAGGAAGGGACCCAGTACTTC. As protein: CASSSRQEGTQYF. The chain couples TRBV4-2 to TRBJ2-5, with D perhaps TRBD1 (6 bases). V was shortened by 5 bases and J by 7 bases, with 14 bases between the two germline ends. Germline V gives CDR1 LGHNA, CDR2 YNFKEQ. The CDR3 sequence is 13 residues long.